This passage covers 4 T cell receptor beta chains from one sample sequenced in a study of beta chain features in type 1 diabetes (dated by TCRdb to 2017 to 2018). Libraries came from the immunoSEQ multiplex PCR assay. The High Capacity cDNA Reverse Transcription Kit was used to reverse transcribe all of the isolated RNA, meaning that expressed TCRB transcripts were what got sequenced. TCRdb re-hosts the immuneACCESS table, in-frame sequences only. Its copies lack some clones; in the studies checked, an unresolved V gene accounts for under half of them, and the cause for the rest is not known. The sample table lists about 450,000 clones, over 10% of them with a count of one. The top ten constitute around 0.05% of the sample. Sequenced sample: naive CD4+ T cells from blood. In light of the paper, this sample's cell subset or site label describes: true naive CD4+ T cells. These receptors were taken from a woman younger than 35 in good health.

This chain connects TRBV5-1 to TRBJ2-1; 10 bases map to TRBD2. V shed 0 bases, J shed 8 bases, and the junction held 2 bases outside the gene matches. The V gene's germline CDR1 is SGHRS and CDR2 YFSETQ. CDR3 size: 14 residues. The CDR3 loop reads CASSLDLAGDEQFF. As DNA, the CDR3 is TGCGCCAGCAGCTTGGATCTAGCGGGGGATGAGCAGTTCTTC.

V and J are TRBV7-3 and TRBJ2-3; D gene unclear. This CDR3 has 12 residues. Trimming took 0 bases from V and 6 from J, leaving 4 bases between them. Germline lookup yields CDR1 SGHTA and CDR2 FQGTGA. CDR3 bases: TGTGCCAGCAGCTTAACAAAGGATACGCAGTATTTT. Its protein is CASSLTKDTQYF.

This clone was detected only a few times. The junction and the germline gene differ at one end; a read error may be behind it. The CDR3 DNA reads TGTACCAGTGAGGGGAACACTGAAGCTTTCTTT. It encodes CTSEGNTEAFF. The chain employs TRBV28 and TRBJ1-1; D unclear. This CDR3 has 11 residues. Germline CDR1 MDHEN, CDR2 SYDVKM. The complete variable domain, with remaining parts taken from reference TRBV28 and TRBJ1-1, reads DVKVTQSSRYLVKRTGEKVFLECVQDMDHENMFWYRQDPGLGLRLIYFSYDVKMKEKGDIPEGYSVSREKKERFSLILESASTNQTSMYLCTSEGNTEAFFGQGTRLTVV.

This clone has more than one count but fewer than ten. V usage is TRBV7-9 and J usage is TRBJ1-1, with a weak D call TRBD1 (5 bases). This CDR3 region has 12 residues. Trimming removed 6 bases at V and 4 bases at J, with 9 bases between. CDR1 is SEHNR and CDR2 is FQNEAQ in the germline V gene (reference sequence). This chain's CDR3 is CASSKGSTEAFF. CDR3 nucleotide sequence: TGTGCCAGCAGTAAGGGGTCCACTGAAGCTTTCTTT.